These 23 T cell receptor beta chains share one sample of origin, sequenced in a study of blood T cell repertoires in COVID-19. Assay: immunoSEQ multiplex PCR; the TCRdb copy retains only in-frame clones and omits some. The data contain approximately 35,000 clones, 88% of them singletons. Material for sequencing was peripheral blood. The receptors shown here come from a man in his fifties or sixties with active COVID-19.

The chain combines TRBV13 with TRBJ2-1; maybe TRBD1 (8 bases). This CDR3 spans 15 amino acids. Germline CDR1 reads PRHDT; CDR2 reads FYEKMQ (reference sequence). V was shortened by 5 bases and J by 9 bases, with 20 bases between the two germline ends. The CDR3 protein is CASSPQGAGVGEQFF. The CDR3 region has the DNA TGTGCCAGCAGCCCCCAGGGGGCGGGAGTAGGTGAGCAGTTCTTC.

This chain links TRBV5-4 with TRBJ2-2, with TRBD2 identical over 13 bases. Germline loops: CDR1 SGHNT, CDR2 YYREEE (reference sequence). J gave up 6 bases and V 10 bases, and 9 bases lay outside the gene matches. The CDR3 extends over 15 amino acids. The CDR3 sequence: CAVSGLAGVAGELFF. The CDR3 bases are TGTGCCGTGTCCGGACTAGCGGGAGTGGCCGGGGAGCTGTTTTTT.

The rearrangement uses TRBV29-1 and TRBJ1-5; D not resolved. V was pared by 4 bases and J by 0 bases, with 10 bases between. The germline V gene has CDR1 SQVTM and CDR2 ANQGSEA. This CDR3 is 14 amino acids long. CDR3 nucleotide sequence: TGCAGCGTTGGGGCGGGGAATAGCAATCAGCCCCAGCATTTT. Translated: CSVGAGNSNQPQHF.

V is TRBV7-8 and J is TRBJ2-1; a possible D gene is TRBD2 (6 bases). Per the germline V gene, CDR1 is SGHVS and CDR2 is FQNEAQ. V dropped 5 bases and J dropped 0 bases, with 11 bases sitting between them. CDR3 length: 15 amino acids. Here the CDR3 reads CASSPGLFSYNEQFF. The CDR3 nucleotides read TGTGCCAGCAGCCCGGGACTGTTCTCCTACAATGAGCAGTTCTTC.

The CDR3 nucleotides read TGTGCCAGCAGCGTATCTGTTGGGCCACCGAACACCGGGGAGCTGTTTTTT. It translates to CASSVSVGPPNTGELFF. The chain couples TRBV9 to TRBJ2-2, with no clear D. Germline CDR1 reads SGDLS; CDR2 reads YYNGEE. This CDR3 is 17 amino acids long. Trimming stripped 1 base from V and 0 bases from J, with 13 bases between. The complete variable domain, with remaining parts taken from reference TRBV9 and TRBJ2-2, reads DSGVTQTPKHLITATGQRVTLRCSPRSGDLSVYWYQQSLDQGLQFLIQYYNGEERAKGNILERFSAQQFPDLHSELNLSSLELGDSALYFCASSVSVGPPNTGELFFGEGSRLTVL.

This rearrangement joins TRBV7-3 to TRBJ2-2, with 8 bases lining up with TRBD1. The germline gives CDR1 SGHTA, CDR2 FQGTGA. The CDR3 contains 15 residues. The junction had 5 bases not matched to a gene; V was cut back by 4 bases and J by 4 bases. The CDR3 bases are TGTGCCAGCAGCTCGGACAGGGCTGGCACCGGGGAGCTGTTTTTT. Protein sequence: CASSSDRAGTGELFF.

The gene calls are TRBV7-9 and TRBJ2-2, with D unresolved. This CDR3 region has 14 residues. V was cut by 2 bases and J by 5 bases, with 9 bases left in between. Germline V gene data show CDR1 as SEHNR and CDR2 as FQNEAQ (reference sequence). DNA of the CDR3: TGTGCCAGCAGCTTACCCCTAGGAACCGGGGAGCTGTTTTTT. Amino acid sequence: CASSLPLGTGELFF.

CDR3 loop: CASRMGRGGSGANVLTF. The CDR3 bases are TGCGCCAGCAGGATGGGGAGGGGTGGATCTGGGGCCAACGTCCTGACTTTC. The chain combines TRBV5-1 with TRBJ2-6; 7 bases match TRBD2. V lost 5 bases and J lost 1; bases outside the gene matches: 9. The CDR3 spans 17 residues. Germline V CDR1 and CDR2: SGHRS, YFSETQ.

V usage is TRBV18 and J usage is TRBJ2-6; the D gene is possibly TRBD1 (6 bases). Germline CDR1 is KGHSH and CDR2 is LQKENI. Between the trimmed V and J ends, which lost 6 bases and 0 bases, there was a span of 12 bases. The CDR3 is 16 residues long. CDR3 nucleotide sequence: TGTGCCAGCTCCCCGGACAGATTCTCTGGGGCCAACGTCCTGACTTTC. It specifies CASSPDRFSGANVLTF.

The chain links TRBV6-5 to TRBJ1-1, with D unresolved. V dropped 0 bases and J dropped 4 bases, with 15 bases sitting between them. The V gene's germline CDR1 is MNHEY and CDR2 SVGAGI. The CDR3 runs 16 residues. Written as DNA, the CDR3 is TGTGCCAGCAGTTACTCGAGGGATTTGGTATCCACTGAAGCTTTCTTT. Translated: CASSYSRDLVSTEAFF.

This sequence joins TRBV19 and TRBJ1-1, with TRBD1 matching 7 bases. V gave up 6 bases and J gave up 0 bases; unmatched junction bases: 4. The CDR3 length is 14 residues. The germline CDR1 and CDR2 sequences are LNHDA and SQIVND (reference sequence). CDR3 sequence (DNA): TGTGCCAGTAGGACAGGGACAGTGAACACTGAAGCTTTCTTT. Translation gives CASRTGTVNTEAFF.

This clone has a handful of counts. The chain couples TRBV10-2 to TRBJ2-3; 7 positions agree with TRBD1. CDR3 length: 16 amino acids. CDR1 is WSHSY and CDR2 is SAAADI in the germline V gene. V was pared by 6 bases and J by 6 bases, with 15 bases of the junction left unmatched. The CDR3 bases are TGCGCCAGCAGACTTACTCCGACAGGGACCACGGATACGCAGTATTTT. Protein: CASRLTPTGTTDTQYF.

The chain couples TRBV9 to TRBJ2-7; 12 bases align to TRBD1. This CDR3 has 15 amino acids. CDR1 and CDR2 from the germline V gene are SGDLS and YYNGEE. The ends lost 0 bases at V and 7 bases at J; junction bases unmatched: 5. The CDR3 is CASSVAGTGGEEQYF. The CDR3 DNA reads as TGTGCCAGCAGCGTAGCTGGGACAGGGGGCGAGGAGCAGTACTTC.

The genes are TRBV10-1 and TRBJ2-5, with 8 bases identical to TRBD1. The germline gives CDR1 WNHNN, CDR2 SYGVQD (reference sequence). The CDR3 length is 13 residues. Trimming removed 6 bases from V and 4 bases from J; junction bases left unmatched: 4. CDR3 amino acids: CASSRTGRETQYF. The CDR3 DNA reads as TGCGCCAGCAGCCGGACAGGGCGAGAGACCCAGTACTTC.

This clone is a singleton in its sample. V is TRBV5-6 and J is TRBJ2-1; 12 nucleotides agree with TRBD2. After removal of 5 bases from V and 8 bases from J, the junction contained 5 bases not matched to a gene. This CDR3 spans 14 amino acids. CDR1 and CDR2 from the germline V gene are SGHDT and YYEEEE. CDR3 region: CASSGLAGSDEQFF. In nucleotides, the CDR3 is TGTGCCAGCAGTGGACTAGCGGGATCGGATGAGCAGTTCTTC.

V and J are TRBV21-1 and TRBJ1-1. TRBV21-1 is described as a pseudogene. The CDR3 covers 15 residues. CDR3 in amino acids: CASSKARVKYTEAFF. CDR3 nucleotides: TGTGCCAGCAGCAAAGCACGGGTAAAGTACACTGAAGCTTTCTTT.

This sequence joins TRBV21-1 and TRBJ2-1; the table's D call TRBD2 went unverified against the DNA. TRBV21-1 is annotated as a pseudogene. The CDR3 runs 16 residues. The CDR3 protein is CASRPASGSSYNEQFF. For the CDR3, the DNA is TGTGCCAGCAGACCTGCTAGCGGGAGCTCCTACAATGAGCAGTTCTTC.

Here the CDR3 reads CASSSGSRGISSYEQYF. The CDR3 nucleotides read TGTGCCAGCAGCTCCGGATCCAGGGGGATCAGCTCCTACGAGCAGTACTTC. The V gene is TRBV13, the J gene TRBJ2-7, with 7 bases lining up with TRBD1. V was clipped by 4 bases and J by 0 bases; unmatched bases: 12. The CDR3 is 17 amino acids. Germline assignment: CDR1 PRHDT and CDR2 FYEKMQ (reference sequence).

This chain connects TRBV20-1 to TRBJ2-7; 7 positions match TRBD1. The junction had 6 bases not matched to a gene; V was cut back by 6 bases and J by 7 bases. CDR3 size: 11 residues. Germline loops: CDR1 DFQATT, CDR2 SNEGSKA (reference sequence). Written as DNA, the CDR3 is TGCAGTGCGCCCGACAGGGCAGAGCAGTACTTC. It is translated as CSAPDRAEQYF.

The J gene is TRBJ1-2, the V gene TRBV28; D uncertain. Trimming shortened V by 5 bases and J by 1 base, and 14 bases separated the two germline ends. Germline CDR1 and CDR2: MDHEN and SYDVKM. The CDR3 spans 15 residues. In nucleotides, the CDR3 is TGTGCCAGCAGTCGTAACCCGACATTTAACTATGGCTACACCTTC. Protein: CASSRNPTFNYGYTF.

This clone has a single count. The gene calls are TRBV5-1 and TRBJ2-7, with D tentatively TRBD1 (7 bases). This CDR3 comprises 15 residues. Germline V gene data show CDR1 as SGHRS and CDR2 as YFSETQ. Trimming removed 4 bases at V and 5 bases at J, with 19 bases between. The DNA of the CDR3 is TGCGCCAGCAGCCTGGCGGGACAGAGGTACGACGAGCAGTACTTC. As protein: CASSLAGQRYDEQYF.

This rearrangement joins TRBV27 to TRBJ1-2, with 8 bases fitting TRBD1. There are 16 residues in the CDR3. Germline trimming cut 5 bases from V and 4 bases from J; bases unmatched to any gene: 12. In germline, CDR1 is MNHEY, CDR2 SMNVEV (reference sequence). The CDR3 DNA reads as TGTGCCAGCAGTGCACGGGACAGGAGATTAAGCTATGGCTACACCTTC. This encodes CASSARDRRLSYGYTF.

The genes are TRBV14 and TRBJ2-2; D gene unclear. The CDR3 sequence is 14 residues long. Trimming shortened V by 6 bases and J by 1 base, and 9 bases separated the two germline ends. Germline CDR1 SGHDN, CDR2 FVKESK. CDR3 in amino acids: CASRLQMNTGELFF. The CDR3 nucleotides read TGTGCCAGCAGACTACAAATGAACACCGGGGAGCTGTTTTTT.